The sequence of this T cell receptor beta chain was determined in a study of shared clonotypes between healthy human individuals. The wider study: There were three CD4 naive, three CD4 memory, two CD8 naive and one CD8 memory plates per donor.

This CDR3 is built from 13 residues. V dropped 5 bases and J dropped 13; count of bases not matched to a gene: 10. CDR1 MNHEY and CDR2 SMNVEV come from the germline V gene (reference sequence). Some clones are missing from TCRdb's copy, which holds only in-frame ones; the method was immunoSEQ multiplex PCR. This sample yields about 180,000 clones, of which roughly 93% are seen a single time; 0.067% belongs to the top ten. V and J are TRBV27 and TRBJ2-2; 7 nucleotides match TRBD2. Material: naive CD4+ T cells sorted from blood. The subset was: CD45RA+ positively selected. This TCR came from a woman aged 25 to 45 in good health. The CDR3 loop reads CASSPKRDQGLFF. The CDR3 DNA follows: TGTGCCAGCAGTCCAAAGCGGGATCAAGGGCTGTTTTTT.